This T cell receptor beta chain was documented in a study of identical twins. Points from the study as a whole: There were fewer insertions in abundant cord blood beta clonotypes, but memory repertoires showed no such pattern.

The CDR3 loop spans 11 amino acids. V was pared by 8 bases and J by 8 bases, with 11 bases between. From germline, CDR1 is MNHNY and CDR2 SVGAGI (reference sequence). MiXCR, applied by TCRdb to the 5' RACE reads, yields one record per CDR3 protein. This sample carries about 570,000 distinct CDR3 sequences, nearly 10% of them seen once, and the ten largest clones take approximately 3%. This clonotype turned up a few times. The antigen remains undetermined. In addition, the sample was reused for a study of yellow fever vaccine responses in identical twins.

The chain carries TRBV6-6 and TRBJ2-3; no definite D call. The sequence derives from a woman aged 18-30 years in good health. The source material was PBMCs. The CDR3 DNA follows: TGTGCCAGCTCACAGCCAGGTACGCAGTATTTT. This translates into CASSQPGTQYF.